A selection of T cell receptor beta chains follows, all from one sample in a study of T cells after posttransplantation cyclophosphamide. Method: immunoSEQ multiplex PCR; TCRdb's copy keeps in-frame clones and lacks some. The sample yields fewer than 40,000 clones, without any singletons. Sequencing was done on a sample of PBMCs. The receptors were sampled from a woman between 45 and 60 years old in good health and a related stem cell transplant donor. Both conserved end residues are part of each CDR3. A D gene is named only where the DNA matches it firmly. Size tells how often a clone was seen (once, few, many) or the class of an expanded clone, and some rows leave it out.

size: many; V: TRBV28; J: TRBJ1-4; D: .; DNA: TGTGCCAGCAGCCGGGGGGACCTACAGGGATCTAATGAAAAACTGTTTTTT; CDR3: CASSRGDLQGSNEKLFF
size: many; V: TRBV9; J: TRBJ2-1; D: TRBD1; DNA: TGTGCCAGCAGCGTAGCTACGACAGGGTACTACAATGAGCAGTTCTTC; CDR3: CASSVATTGYYNEQFF
size: many; V: TRBV19; J: TRBJ2-7; D: .; DNA: TGTGCCAGTAGTACCACAGGAAGCTCCTACGAGCAGTACTTC; CDR3: CASSTTGSSYEQYF
size: many; V: TRBV5-4; J: TRBJ1-2; D: .; DNA: TGTGCCAGCAGCTCGCCGGGCTATGGCTACACCTTC; CDR3: CASSSPGYGYTF
size: many; V: TRBV5-6; J: TRBJ1-1; D: TRBD1; DNA: TGTGCCAGCAGCCCTACCGGGACAGGGGGGACTGAAGCTTTCTTT; CDR3: CASSPTGTGGTEAFF
size: many; V: TRBV2; J: TRBJ1-5; D: .; DNA: TGTGCCAGCCGACAGTTTTATAGCAATCAGCCCCAGCATTTT; CDR3: CASRQFYSNQPQHF
size: many; V: TRBV4-3; J: TRBJ1-2; D: .; DNA: TGCGCCAGCAGCCAAGATTCGGCAGGGTACTATGGCTACACCTTC; CDR3: CASSQDSAGYYGYTF
size: many; V: TRBV7-2; J: TRBJ1-1; D: TRBD1; DNA: TGTGCCAGCAGCTTAGCCCAGGGGGCATCTGAAGCTTTCTTT; CDR3: CASSLAQGASEAFF
size: many; V: TRBV5-4; J: TRBJ2-1; D: .; DNA: TGTGCCAGCAGCTCCCGACAGGGCAGGCGCGGGGATAGCGATGAGCAGTTCTTC; CDR3: CASSSRQGRRGDSDEQFF
size: many; V: TRBV7-2; J: TRBJ2-3; D: TRBD2; DNA: TGTGCCAGCAGCCCCGGCGGGGGATCATACAACACAGATACGCAGTATTTT; CDR3: CASSPGGGSYNTDTQYF
size: many; V: TRBV5-1; J: TRBJ2-1; D: .; DNA: TGCGCCAGCAGCGGACTAAGGGGCGGGACTGAGAATCCGTTCTTC; CDR3: CASSGLRGGTENPFF
size: many; V: TRBV4-1; J: TRBJ1-3; D: TRBD1; DNA: TGCGCCAGCAGCCAAGATCCCACAGGGGTGGGAGGAAACACCATATATTTT; CDR3: CASSQDPTGVGGNTIYF
size: few; V: TRBV28; J: TRBJ1-5; D: .; DNA: TGTGCCAGCAGTTCTTCTGCGGGCTGGAGCAATCAGCCCCAGCATTTT; CDR3: CASSSSAGWSNQPQHF
size: many; V: TRBV7-2; J: TRBJ2-7; D: TRBD2; DNA: TGTGCCAGCAGCTATCCCGGGACTATCAGCTCCTACGAGCAGTACTTC; CDR3: CASSYPGTISSYEQYF
size: many; V: TRBV15; J: TRBJ1-2; D: .; DNA: TGTGCCACCAGCAGAGGAGCCGGGGGGTTCTATGGCTACACCTTC; CDR3: CATSRGAGGFYGYTF
size: .; V: TRBV27; J: TRBJ1-6; D: .; DNA: TGTGCCAGCAGTTTGCAGGGGATGAATAATTCACCCCTCCACTTT; CDR3: CASSLQGMNNSPLHF
size: .; V: TRBV28; J: TRBJ2-3; D: TRBD2; DNA: TGTGCCAGCAGTCTCGTACTAGCGGGGGGAGATACGCAGTATTTT; CDR3: CASSLVLAGGDTQYF
size: many; V: TRBV14; J: TRBJ2-7; D: TRBD2; DNA: TGTGCCAGCAGCCCGCTTCCTAGCGGGGGCCGCTCCTACGAGCAGTACTTC; CDR3: CASSPLPSGGRSYEQYF
size: few; V: TRBV6-5; J: TRBJ1-4; D: TRBD1; DNA: TGTGCCAGCAGCTCGGGACAGGCGGGGGAAAAACTGTTTTTT; CDR3: CASSSGQAGEKLFF
size: many; V: TRBV2; J: TRBJ1-1; D: .; DNA: TGTGCCAGCAGTGACCTTGTCGTCGTAAACACTGAAGCTTTCTTT; CDR3: CASSDLVVVNTEAFF
size: many; V: TRBV7-6; J: TRBJ2-7; D: TRBD2; DNA: TGTGCCAGCAGCCCCCGGGGGGACCACGAGCAGTACTTC; CDR3: CASSPRGDHEQYF
size: many; V: TRBV7-2; J: TRBJ1-2; D: TRBD1; DNA: TGTGCCAGCACCACACGGACAGGGGACTATGGCTACACCTTC; CDR3: CASTTRTGDYGYTF
size: few; V: TRBV4-2; J: TRBJ1-3; D: TRBD1; DNA: TGTGCCAGCAGCCAAGGAACAGGGGGGCCCTCTGGAAACACCATATATTTT; CDR3: CASSQGTGGPSGNTIYF